This TCR beta chain was recovered during a study of beta chain features in type 1 diabetes. The table lists this clone with a few counts. Its antigen is currently unknown. Expressed TCRB transcripts were sequenced, since all the RNA that had been isolated was reverse transcribed. Only in-frame clones appear in the TCRdb table, and some are missing; sequencing was by immunoSEQ multiplex PCR. This table has 310,000 or so clones, about 15% appearing once. Study-wide findings and caveats: Insertions were fewer and deletions more numerous at VDJ junctions in type 1 diabetes patients. People with Type 1 diabetes carried modestly yet significantly shorter TCRB CDR3s in all four CD4+ subsets. Equally in patients and controls, PCR might preferentially amplify shorter templates.

The V end was cut by 8 bases, the J end by 2 bases, with 12 bases between. The length of the CDR3 is 14 residues. Per germline, CDR1 MNHEY and CDR2 SMNVEV (reference sequence). Cell sorting via CD45RO/CCR7/CD25/CD127/CD95/CD27 was performed to obtain CD4+ naive, central memory, regulatory and stem cell-like memory cells. The sample consisted of naive CD4+ T cells from blood. V usage is TRBV27 and J usage is TRBJ2-2; D is perhaps TRBD2 (5 bases). The receptor was isolated from a man aged 18 to 29 with type 1 diabetes. The CDR3 coding sequence is TGTGCCAGCGGTCCCAGCGGTAACACCGGGGAGCTGTTTTTT. It specifies CASGPSGNTGELFF.